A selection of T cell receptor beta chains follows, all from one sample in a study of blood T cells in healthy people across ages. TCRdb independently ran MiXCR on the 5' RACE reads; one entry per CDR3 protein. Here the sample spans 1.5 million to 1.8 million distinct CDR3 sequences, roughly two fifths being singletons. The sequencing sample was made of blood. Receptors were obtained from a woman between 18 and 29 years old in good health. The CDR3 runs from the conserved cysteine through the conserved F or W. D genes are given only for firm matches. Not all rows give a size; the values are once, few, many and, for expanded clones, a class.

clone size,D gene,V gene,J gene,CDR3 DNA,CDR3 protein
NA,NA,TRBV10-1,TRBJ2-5,TGCGCCCACTATGAGACTCCAGGGGCACAAGAGACCCAGTACTTC,CAHYETPGAQETQYF
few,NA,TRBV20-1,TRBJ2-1,TGCAGTGCTAGTCCCGCTACCTCCTACAATGAGCAGTTCTTC,CSASPATSYNEQFF
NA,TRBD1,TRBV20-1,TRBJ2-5,TGCAGTGCTAGAGATTTGCAGGGGGTGTACCAAGAGACCCAGTACTTC,CSARDLQGVYQETQYF
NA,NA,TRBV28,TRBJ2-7,TGTGCCAGCAGTTTAGGAGGCAGGGTGCTCTACGAGCAGTACTTC,CASSLGGRVLYEQYF
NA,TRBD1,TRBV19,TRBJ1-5,TGTGCCAGCCAGGGGGCCAGTCAGCCCCAGCATTTT,CASQGASQPQHF
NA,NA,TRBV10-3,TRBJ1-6,TGTGCCATCAGTGAGACAGGGCGTAATTCACCCCTCCACTTT,CAISETGRNSPLHF
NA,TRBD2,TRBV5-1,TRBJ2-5,TGCGCCAGCCCGGAAGGTCTAGCGGAATACACAGAGACCCAGTACTTC,CASPEGLAEYTETQYF
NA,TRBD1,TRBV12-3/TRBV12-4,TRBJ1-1,TGTGCCAGCAGACGGACAGGGGGCAGGTACACTGAAGCTTTCTTT,CASRRTGGRYTEAFF
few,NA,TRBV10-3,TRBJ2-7,TGTGCCATCAATCAGGGCAGGGCCTACGAGCAGTACTTC,CAINQGRAYEQYF
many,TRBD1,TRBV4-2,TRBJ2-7,TGTGCCAGCAGCCAAGTATCGGGACAGGGGTTCTCCTACGAGCAGTACTTC,CASSQVSGQGFSYEQYF
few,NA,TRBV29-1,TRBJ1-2,TGCAGCGTTTTTAGTACTAACTATGGCTACACCTTC,CSVFSTNYGYTF
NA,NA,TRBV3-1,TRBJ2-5,TGTGCCAGCAGTCAAGTGGACAGCCAAGAGACCCAGTACTTC,CASSQVDSQETQYF
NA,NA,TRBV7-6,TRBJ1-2,TGTGCCAGCAGCTTAAGCGCCGGACAGAACTATGGCTACACCTTC,CASSLSAGQNYGYTF